These 29 T cell receptor beta chains share one sample of origin, sequenced in a study of CD8+CD57+ T cells in acquired aplastic anemia. TCR beta VDJ combinations and CDR3 sequences were profiled from genomic DNA. From the reads, TCRdb called clonotypes with MiXCR, one entry per CDR3 protein. The sample holds over 150,000 distinct CDR3 sequences; 54% are singletons and the top ten take approximately 15%. Sequenced material: sorted CD4+, CD8+, or CD8+CD57+ T cells (not recorded which) from PBMCs. These receptors all stem from a human donor in good health, serving as a control.

The chain uses TRBV12-3 or TRBV12-4 and TRBJ1-6; D gene ambiguous. Trimming stripped 3 bases from V and 8 bases from J, with 11 bases between. The CDR3 runs 14 residues. Written as DNA, the CDR3 is TGTGCCAGCAGTTTGGAGGGAACTTATTCACCCCTCCACTTT. Translated, it gives CASSLEGTYSPLHF.

The chain recombines TRBV20-1 with TRBJ2-7, with 10 nucleotides matching TRBD1. This CDR3 is built from 12 residues. Germline loops: CDR1 DFQATT, CDR2 SNEGSKA (reference sequence). CDR3: CSGTGVSYEQYF. CDR3 sequence (DNA): TGCAGCGGGACAGGGGTCTCCTACGAGCAGTACTTC.

J is TRBJ2-7 and V is TRBV5-1, with 9 positions matching TRBD1. J gave up 5 bases and V 3 bases, and 12 bases lay outside the gene matches. Germline CDR1 reads SGHRS; CDR2 reads YFSETQ. The CDR3 runs 16 residues. This chain's CDR3 is CASSSSGTGYSHEQYF. Written as DNA, the CDR3 is TGCGCCAGCAGCTCCTCCGGGACAGGGTATTCCCACGAGCAGTACTTC.

The V and J genes are TRBV10-3 and TRBJ2-3, with 9 bases that match TRBD2. The V and J ends lost 4 bases and 0 bases, in that order; junction bases with no gene match: 8. This CDR3 has 17 amino acids. Looked up from germline, CDR1 is ENHRY and CDR2 is SYGVKD. CDR3: CAISGAGGSSSTDTQYF. CDR3 nucleotide sequence: TGTGCCATCAGTGGGGCGGGGGGGAGTTCGAGCACAGATACGCAGTATTTT.

This clonotype was picked up many times. The genes are TRBV19 and TRBJ1-2; D gene ambiguous. V lost 1 base to trimming and J lost 5 bases, with 23 bases between them. Germline V gene lookup returns CDR1 LNHDA and CDR2 SQIVND (reference sequence). The CDR3 loop spans 18 amino acids. Here the CDR3 reads CASSIVSSPWQNVYGYTF. DNA of the CDR3: TGTGCCAGTAGTATAGTATCCTCCCCCTGGCAGAATGTGTATGGCTACACCTTC.

This chain joins TRBV19 and TRBJ1-5; 7 nucleotides align to TRBD1. The V and J ends lost 9 bases and 7 bases, in that order; junction bases with no gene match: 15. There are 15 residues in the CDR3. In germline, CDR1 is LNHDA, CDR2 SQIVND (reference sequence). The CDR3 nucleotides are TGTGCCAGCAGTTACCGAGCGACAGGGAGGCAGCCCCAGCATTTT. Encoded protein: CASSYRATGRQPQHF.

In this sample, this clonotype turned up many times. A read error is possible here, since a much larger clone lies one base away. The CDR3 end shows no conserved phenylalanine or tryptophan, and so a read error is likely. The rearrangement links TRBV24-1 to TRBJ2-5; TRBD1 might be the D (5 bases). The CDR3 consists of 15 residues. CDR1 and CDR2 (germline): KGHDR, SFDVKD. The germline V and J ends were trimmed by 4 bases and 5 bases, with 16 bases remaining between them. CDR3 region: CATSDPRVLSETQYV. CDR3 in DNA: TGTGCCACCAGTGACCCCAGGGTATTGAGTGAGACCCAGTACGTC.

This clonotype has ten or more counts. The V and J genes are TRBV5-1 and TRBJ2-7; TRBD1 aligns across 8 bases. Germline-derived CDR1 and CDR2 are SGHRS and YFSETQ. This CDR3 is built from 14 residues. The junction had 8 bases not matched to a gene; V was cut back by 4 bases and J by 5 bases. In DNA, the CDR3 is TGCGCCAGCAGCCTCCGGACAGGGTATAACGAGCAGTACTTC. This codes for CASSLRTGYNEQYF.

CDR3 residues: CASSSKWTDTYEQYF. In nucleotides, the CDR3 is TGTGCCAGCAGCTCAAAATGGACTGACACCTACGAGCAGTACTTC. V gene TRBV13 combines with J gene TRBJ2-7; tentative D call: TRBD2 (5 bases). V was pared by 4 bases and J by 2 bases, with 15 bases between. The CDR3 consists of 15 residues. CDR1 and CDR2 (germline): PRHDT, FYEKMQ (reference sequence).

The chain combines TRBV10-2 with TRBJ2-5; 12 positions agree with TRBD1. Germline V gives CDR1 WSHSY, CDR2 SAAADI. Trimming removed 7 bases from V and 4 bases from J; junction bases left unmatched: 7. The CDR3 contains 15 residues. The CDR3 reads CASNAGTGGLETQYF. DNA of the CDR3: TGCGCCAGCAACGCCGGGACAGGGGGCTTAGAGACCCAGTACTTC.

The table lists this clonotype with a count of one. This chain uses TRBV20-1 with TRBJ1-2; 8 bases are a match to TRBD1. The germline V gene has CDR1 DFQATT and CDR2 SNEGSKA (reference sequence). The CDR3 loop spans 13 amino acids. V lost 4 bases and J lost 4; bases outside the gene matches: 5. The CDR3 sequence: CSAKPRGPYGYTF. Written as DNA, the CDR3 is TGCAGTGCTAAGCCCAGGGGGCCCTATGGCTACACCTTC.

The V call is TRBV15, the J call TRBJ1-1; D gene uncertain. V was shortened by 4 bases and J by 0 bases, with 6 bases between the two germline ends. Germline V gives CDR1 LNHNV, CDR2 YYDKDF (reference sequence). The CDR3 runs 13 residues. The CDR3 protein is CATSTRLNTEAFF. In DNA form, the CDR3 reads TGTGCCACCAGCACGAGATTGAACACTGAAGCTTTCTTT.

This clonotype was counted at least ten times. The V call is TRBV6-6, the J call TRBJ2-3; 7 bases line up with TRBD2. This CDR3 contains 12 residues. The J segment lost 7 bases and the V segment lost 5 bases, leaving 3 bases of the junction unmatched. CDR1 MNHNY and CDR2 SVGAGI come from the germline V gene (reference sequence). The CDR3 spells CASSPGGNTQYF. The CDR3 bases are TGTGCCAGCAGTCCCGGGGGGAATACGCAGTATTTT.

In the case of this clonotype: One junction end disagrees with the germline gene, perhaps due to a read error. The rearrangement joins TRBV20-1 to TRBJ2-7; TRBD1 aligns across 9 bases. The CDR3 has 15 residues. Looked up from germline, CDR1 is DFQATT and CDR2 is SNEGSKA (reference sequence). Here the CDR3 reads CSARRPGTGNYEQYF. For the CDR3, the DNA is TGCAGTGCTAGACGGCCCGGGACAGGGAATTACGAGCAGTATTTC.

This chain links TRBV18 with TRBJ1-4; TRBD1 is a possible D gene (5 bases). CDR1 is KGHSH and CDR2 is LQKENI in the germline V gene. V lost 1 base and J 5 bases, leaving 11 bases between the germline ends. This CDR3 has 15 residues. The CDR3 is CASSPRGQDNEKLFF. Here the CDR3 DNA reads TGTGCCAGCTCACCACGGGGCCAGGACAATGAAAAACTGTTTTTT.

This clonotype showed up just a few times. The chain employs TRBV3-1 and TRBJ1-3; no reliable D call. This CDR3 region has 16 residues. V shed 1 base and J shed 0 bases, with 10 bases lying between them. Germline CDR1 and CDR2: LGHDT and YNNKEL (reference sequence). CDR3 protein: CASSQVPLISGNTIYF. The CDR3 DNA sequence: TGTGCCAGCAGCCAAGTACCGTTAATCTCTGGAAACACCATATATTTT.

There are many counts of this clonotype. The chain recombines TRBV5-1 with TRBJ1-3; D is perhaps TRBD1 (5 bases). CDR3 length: 14 residues. Germline V CDR1 and CDR2: SGHRS, YFSETQ. Deletions cut 3 bases from V and 3 bases from J, with 10 bases between. DNA of the CDR3: TGCGCCAGCAGCTCCGACAGCCTTGGAAACACCATATATTTT. This translates into CASSSDSLGNTIYF.

This clonotype appeared many times. CDR3 protein: CASSERSAGSNEKLFF. The CDR3 DNA is TGTGCCAGCAGTGAAAGGTCCGCAGGGAGTAATGAAAAACTGTTTTTT. The rearrangement joins TRBV2 to TRBJ1-4; tentative D call: TRBD1 (5 bases). The V gene lost 2 bases and the J gene lost 4 bases, with 14 bases spanning the gap. This CDR3 has 16 amino acids. CDR1 is SNHLY, CDR2 FYNNEI, per germline.

This clonotype was counted a few times. The V gene is TRBV20-1, the J gene TRBJ2-3, with TRBD2 as a possible D gene (5 bases). V lost 0 bases to trimming and J lost 2 bases, with 24 bases between them. This CDR3 region has 19 residues. Germline CDR1 reads DFQATT; CDR2 reads SNEGSKA (reference sequence). The CDR3 protein is CSARDITSRNHGSTDTQYF. The CDR3 DNA sequence: TGCAGTGCTAGAGATATTACTAGTCGTAACCACGGTTCCACAGATACGCAGTATTTT.

This clonotype was recorded at least ten times. This chain uses TRBV7-8 with TRBJ1-1; 10 bases agree with TRBD1. This CDR3 has 15 amino acids. With V trimmed by 5 bases and J by 3 bases, 6 bases remained unmatched. The germline gives CDR1 SGHVS, CDR2 FQNEAQ. The CDR3 nucleotides read TGTGCCAGCAGCCCCCGGACAGGGGGAGACACTGAAGCTTTCTTT. As protein: CASSPRTGGDTEAFF.

V usage is TRBV19 and J usage is TRBJ1-2, with 9 bases identical to TRBD1. From germline, CDR1 is LNHDA and CDR2 SQIVND (reference sequence). V lost 5 bases and J lost 1; bases outside the gene matches: 5. This CDR3 has 15 amino acids. DNA for the CDR3: TGTGCCAGTAGTTCACCGGGACAGGGTAACTATGGCTACACCTTC. This gives the protein CASSSPGQGNYGYTF.

The table lists this clonotype with a few counts. CDR3 coding DNA: TGCAGTGCTAGAATCGGGAACACCATATATTTT. Translation gives CSARIGNTIYF. V gene TRBV20-1 combines with J gene TRBJ1-3; no firm D call. Germline V gene sequence: CDR1 DFQATT, CDR2 SNEGSKA (reference sequence). The CDR3 is 11 residues long. Trimming took off 2 bases at V and 7 bases at J, with 6 bases between the two ends.

This clonotype has at least ten counts. This rearrangement joins TRBV10-3 to TRBJ2-7, with TRBD1 matching over 9 bases. Germline CDR1 and CDR2: ENHRY and SYGVKD. This CDR3 region has 13 residues. V gave up 6 bases and J gave up 5 bases; unmatched junction bases: 5. The CDR3: CAIRNGTGNEQYF. The CDR3, as DNA: TGTGCCATCAGGAACGGGACAGGGAACGAGCAGTACTTC.

This clonotype showed up many times. A read error may produce the germline difference seen at one junction end. The chain is built from TRBV7-7 and TRBJ2-5; D is ambiguous. The CDR3 loop spans 13 amino acids. Germline lookup yields CDR1 SSHAT and CDR2 FNYEAQ (reference sequence). The DNA of the CDR3 is TGTGCTAGCAGCGCCAGTCCCCGAGAGACCCAGTACTTC. This sequence encodes CASSASPRETQYF.

This rearrangement joins TRBV12-3 or TRBV12-4 to TRBJ1-4; D call uncertain. Trimming shortened V by 3 bases and J by 11 bases, and 7 bases separated the two germline ends. This CDR3 region has 11 residues. This CDR3 is CASSLQRKLFF. The CDR3 DNA follows: TGTGCCAGCAGTTTGCAGCGGAAACTGTTTTTT.

In this sample, this clonotype turned up many times. This chain connects TRBV14 to TRBJ2-1; D tentatively fits TRBD1 or TRBD2 (6 bases each). Germline V gene sequence: CDR1 SGHDN, CDR2 FVKESK. With 6 bases removed from V and 2 bases from J, the gap between germline ends came to 11 bases. The CDR3 is 14 amino acids. DNA of the CDR3: TGTGCCAGCAGTAGGGGGGCCGCCTACAATGAGCAGTTCTTC. Amino acid sequence: CASSRGAAYNEQFF. Full variable domain (missing parts from reference TRBV14 and TRBJ2-1): EAGVTQFPSHSVIEKGQTVTLRCDPISGHDNLYWYRRVMGKEIKFLLHFVKESKQDESGMPNNRFLAERTGGTYSTLKVQPAELEDSGVYFCASSRGAAYNEQFFGPGTRLTVL.

V gene TRBV20-1 combines with J gene TRBJ1-5, with 9 bases that match TRBD1. The CDR3 length is 13 residues. The V segment lost 6 bases and the J segment 10 bases; nucleotides outside the gene matches: 10. Germline V CDR1 and CDR2: DFQATT, SNEGSKA (reference sequence). The CDR3 nucleotides read TGCAGTGCCAGGACAGGGGAGAGTTCACCCCAGCATTTT. It translates to CSARTGESSPQHF.

This chain links TRBV25-1 with TRBJ2-3; TRBD1 aligns across 8 bases. From germline, CDR1 is MGHDK and CDR2 SYGVNS. CDR3 length: 18 amino acids. V dropped 8 bases and J dropped 3; count of bases not matched to a gene: 19. In DNA form, the CDR3 reads TGTGCCAGCTCACCGAACGGACAGGGCTTACTGATAACAGATACGCAGTATTTT. Translating gives CASSPNGQGLLITDTQYF.

This clonotype was picked up many times. The chain combines TRBV5-8 with TRBJ1-1; 9 bases agree with TRBD1. J gave up 4 bases and V 4 bases, and 8 bases lay outside the gene matches. The CDR3 loop spans 15 amino acids. Per germline, CDR1 SGHTS and CDR2 YDEGEE. CDR3 amino acids: CASSISGQGSTEAFF. In DNA, the CDR3 is TGTGCCAGCAGCATCTCAGGACAGGGGTCCACTGAAGCTTTCTTT.